Listed below are T cell receptor beta chains from one sample, sequenced in a study of human T cells and chemical hapten exposure. TCRdb processed the RACE reads anew with MiXCR; each CDR3 protein has one entry. Of tens of thousands of distinct CDR3 sequences in the sample, about 6.3% are singletons; the top ten hold around 1.3%. The material sequenced was whole blood, taken in connection with sensitization to the hapten diphenylcyclopropenone (DPC). The receptors derive from a woman aged 25 to 45 with alopecia areata. Some clones in this sample may be carry-over from other donors' samples. CDR3s include the opening cysteine and the closing phenylalanine or tryptophan. The order of the fields is D gene, V gene, clone size, J gene, CDR3 DNA, CDR3 protein. D genes are given only for firm matches. A row's size may be missing; if present it is once, few, many or a size class.

>-|TRBV29-1|many|TRBJ2-7
TGCAGCGTTGAAATACCCTGGGGCAGCTGGCCCGAGCAGTACTTC
CSVEIPWGSWPEQYF
>TRBD1|TRBV7-9|many|TRBJ2-6
TGTGCCAGCAGCTCAGGACAGGGGCTTCCTGGGGCCAACGTCCTGACTTTC
CASSSGQGLPGANVLTF
>-|TRBV6-2/TRBV6-3|many|TRBJ1-5
TGTGCCAGCAGTTACTCTTTAGGGGAGAGCAATCAGCCCCAGCATTTT
CASSYSLGESNQPQHF
>-|TRBV3-1|many|TRBJ1-1
TGTGCCAGCAGCCAAGATTCAAAGAAAGGATTCTTT
CASSQDSKKGFF
>TRBD1|TRBV27|-|TRBJ1-1
TGTGCCAGCAGTTACAGACAGGGGTTGAACACTGAAGCTTTCTTT
CASSYRQGLNTEAFF
>-|TRBV5-4|-|TRBJ2-7
TGTGCCAGCAGCTTCGACAACAGGGTTTCCTACGAGCAGTACTTC
CASSFDNRVSYEQYF
>-|TRBV21-1|many|TRBJ1-6
TGTGCCAGCAGCAAAGCTTTCCGTGTCGGTTCACCCCTCCACTTT
CASSKAFRVGSPLHF
>TRBD1|TRBV20-1|many|TRBJ1-5
TGCAGTGCCCGGACAGGGGATCAGCCCCAGCATTTT
CSARTGDQPQHF
>TRBD1|TRBV12-3/TRBV12-4|many|TRBJ1-1
TGTGCCAGCAGATATACAGGGGTCCCTGAAGCTTTCTTT
CASRYTGVPEAFF
>-|TRBV12-3/TRBV12-4|few|TRBJ2-2
TGTGCCAGCAGTCCGGGCCCTAGGCTATCCGACACCGGGGAGCTGTTTTTT
CASSPGPRLSDTGELFF
>-|TRBV7-9|-|TRBJ2-1
TGTGCCAGCAGCTTTCACGGGTACACCAACAATGAGCAGTTCTTC
CASSFHGYTNNEQFF
>-|TRBV5-1|many|TRBJ2-3
TGCGCCAGCAGCCCTCCCTCGTTTTTGGGTACGCAGTATTTT
CASSPPSFLGTQYF
>TRBD1|TRBV11-2|few|TRBJ1-4
TGTGCCAGCAGCTTAGGGTCGGGACAGCTCGCAACTAATGAAAAACTGTTTTTT
CASSLGSGQLATNEKLFF
>TRBD2|TRBV20-1|few|TRBJ2-3
TGCAGTGCTAGTTCGGTCCGCGGGGGAGGCACAGATACGCAGTATTTT
CSASSVRGGGTDTQYF
>TRBD1|TRBV11-3|many|TRBJ2-1
TGTGCCAGCAGTCCTACCGGGACAGCAGCGACTGAGCAGTTCTTC
CASSPTGTAATEQFF
>TRBD1|TRBV12-5|many|TRBJ1-5
TGTGCTAGTGGACTTGACAGGGGGGCGTATCAGCCCCAGCATTTT
CASGLDRGAYQPQHF
>-|TRBV30|-|TRBJ2-7
TGTGCCTGGACCGGCGGGACAGTTTCCTACGAGCAGTACTTC
CAWTGGTVSYEQYF